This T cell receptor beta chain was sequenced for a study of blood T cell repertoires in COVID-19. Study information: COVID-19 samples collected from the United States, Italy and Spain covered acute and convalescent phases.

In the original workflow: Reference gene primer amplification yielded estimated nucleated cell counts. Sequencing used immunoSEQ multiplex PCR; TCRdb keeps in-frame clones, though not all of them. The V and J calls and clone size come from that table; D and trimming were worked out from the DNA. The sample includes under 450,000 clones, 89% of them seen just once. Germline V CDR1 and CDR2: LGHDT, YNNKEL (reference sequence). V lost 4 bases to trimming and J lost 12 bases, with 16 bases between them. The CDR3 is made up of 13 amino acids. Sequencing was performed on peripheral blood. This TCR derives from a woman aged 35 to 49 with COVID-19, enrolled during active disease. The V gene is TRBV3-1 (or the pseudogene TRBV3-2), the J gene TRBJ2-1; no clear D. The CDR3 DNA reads TGTGCCAGCAGCCTAGCTGGCAGCGCAGCGCAGTTCTTC. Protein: CASSLAGSAAQFF.